A single sample is the source of the 10 T cell receptor beta chains below, sequenced in a study of T-cell reconstitution after alpha-beta-depleted transplantation in children. The TCRbeta library was prepared with unique molecular identifiers. One entry per CDR3 protein, called by TCRdb with MiXCR from the PCR reads. This repertoire shows roughly 350,000 distinct CDR3 sequences, roughly 15% found once; its top ten account for about 41%. Material: PBMCs, mostly from graft donor cells, obtained 360 days after TCRalphabeta/CD19-depleted stem cell transplant. The receptors originated from a male patient between 2 and 15 years old who had a stem cell transplant for acute lymphoblastic leukemia, so the T cells may come from the graft donor.

This sequence joins TRBV4-3 and TRBJ2-5, with TRBD1 matching over 8 bases. Germline assignment: CDR1 LGHNA and CDR2 YSLEER. This CDR3 has 15 residues. V was pared by 1 base and J by 5 bases, with 6 bases of the junction left unmatched. CDR3 protein: CASSQGQGPSETQYF. DNA for the CDR3: TGCGCCAGCAGCCAAGGACAGGGGCCATCGGAGACCCAGTACTTC.

This chain links TRBV11-3 with TRBJ2-7; unclear D gene. Trimming removed 1 base at V and 7 bases at J, with 8 bases between. The CDR3 runs 12 residues. Germline CDR1 reads SGHNT; CDR2 reads YENEEA. This chain's CDR3 is CASSLGRREQYF. The CDR3 nucleotides are TGTGCCAGCAGCTTAGGACGCAGGGAGCAGTACTTC.

The chain carries TRBV12-3 or TRBV12-4 and TRBJ2-2, with 12 bases identical to TRBD2. This CDR3 has 17 amino acids. Trimming removed 3 bases from V and 6 bases from J; junction bases left unmatched: 8. The CDR3 DNA is TGTGCCAGCAGTTTGGGTGGACTAGCGGGACTCGCCGGGGAGCTGTTTTTT. Encoded protein: CASSLGGLAGLAGELFF.

The CDR3 DNA sequence: TGTGCCAGCAGCCTTAGTATGCCCCAGCCCTCGAGCTCCTACAATGAGCAGTTCTTC. Translation: CASSLSMPQPSSSYNEQFF. The J gene is TRBJ2-1, the V gene TRBV12-3 or TRBV12-4; no reliable D call. The CDR3 has 19 residues. V lost 6 bases and J 0 bases, leaving 24 bases between the germline ends.

The CDR3, as DNA: TGCGCCAGCAGCCAAGTTGGAATGGACGAGCAGTACTTC. Residues: CASSQVGMDEQYF. The chain recombines TRBV4-3 with TRBJ2-7; D is undetermined. Trimming took 1 base from V and 5 from J, leaving 9 bases between them. This CDR3 comprises 13 residues. The germline gives CDR1 LGHNA, CDR2 YSLEER.

J is TRBJ2-5 and V is TRBV30; D is uncertain. Germline-derived CDR1 and CDR2 are GTSNPN and SVGIG (reference sequence). Deletions cut 0 bases from V and 4 bases from J, with 3 bases between. The CDR3 has 11 amino acids. DNA of the CDR3: TGTGCCTGGAGTGTAGTAGAGACCCAGTACTTC. Its translation: CAWSVVETQYF.

CDR3 sequence reads: CASSRTYPDRNQPQHF. The CDR3 DNA follows: TGTGCCAGCAGTAGAACCTACCCGGACAGGAATCAGCCCCAGCATTTT. The chain combines TRBV6-1 with TRBJ1-5; TRBD1 matches 7 bases. The CDR3 totals 16 residues. Per germline, CDR1 MNHNS and CDR2 SASEGT. V dropped 5 bases and J dropped 4; count of bases not matched to a gene: 11.

The chain carries TRBV5-1 and TRBJ2-7, with D possibly being TRBD2 (5 bases). CDR3 length: 13 residues. V was pared by 7 bases and J by 2 bases, with 13 bases between. The germline V gene encodes CDR1 SGHRS and CDR2 YFSETQ. The CDR3 loop is CASRADSTYEQYF. Here the CDR3 DNA reads TGCGCCAGCCGAGCGGATTCTACCTACGAGCAGTACTTC.

The chain combines TRBV30 with TRBJ1-6, with D maybe TRBD1 (6 bases). CDR3 length: 14 amino acids. Trimming took off 1 base at V and 10 bases at J, with 14 bases between the two ends. Germline loops: CDR1 GTSNPN, CDR2 SVGIG (reference sequence). CDR3 bases: TGTGCCTGGAGTGGGGGGACAAGGTGGTCACCCCTCCACTTT. It specifies CAWSGGTRWSPLHF.

This clonotype was detected a few times. The V and J genes are TRBV27 and TRBJ1-5; perhaps TRBD1 as D (5 bases). This CDR3 spans 17 amino acids. Trimming cost V 3 bases and J 5 bases, with 20 bases left between them. Germline V gene data show CDR1 as MNHEY and CDR2 as SMNVEV (reference sequence). CDR3 protein: CASSFLRGDGSHQPQHF. As DNA, the CDR3 is TGTGCCAGCAGTTTCCTCCGGGGGGACGGGTCACATCAGCCCCAGCATTTT.